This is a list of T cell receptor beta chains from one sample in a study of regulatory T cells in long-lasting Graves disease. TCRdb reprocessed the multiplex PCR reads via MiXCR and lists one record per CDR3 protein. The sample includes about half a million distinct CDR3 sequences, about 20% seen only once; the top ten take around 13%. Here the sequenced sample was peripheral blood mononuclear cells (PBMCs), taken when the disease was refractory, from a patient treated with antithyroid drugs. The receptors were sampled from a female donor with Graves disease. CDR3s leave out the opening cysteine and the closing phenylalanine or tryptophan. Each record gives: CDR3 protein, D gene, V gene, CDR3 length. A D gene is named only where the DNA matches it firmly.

CDR3 protein: ASSLALGTPEAF
D gene: NA
V gene: TRBV5-1
CDR3 length: 12

CDR3 protein: ASRSSGTGEQY
D gene: NA
V gene: TRBV6-1
CDR3 length: 11

CDR3 protein: ASSQDLTSGTYEQY
D gene: TRBD2
V gene: TRBV14
CDR3 length: 14

CDR3 protein: AISESGGRAETQY
D gene: TRBD2
V gene: TRBV10-3
CDR3 length: 13

CDR3 protein: ANKRTYNSPLH
D gene: NA
V gene: TRBV12-3/TRBV12-4
CDR3 length: 11

CDR3 protein: ASSREGLRNQPQH
D gene: NA
V gene: TRBV2
CDR3 length: 13

CDR3 protein: ASSQETSGTYEQY
D gene: TRBD2
V gene: TRBV4-3
CDR3 length: 13

CDR3 protein: ASSYAGGGTYEQY
D gene: TRBD1
V gene: TRBV6-5
CDR3 length: 13

CDR3 protein: AGDDKNTEAF
D gene: NA
V gene: TRBV7-9
CDR3 length: 10

CDR3 protein: AIRVGPNTEAF
D gene: NA
V gene: TRBV10-3
CDR3 length: 11

CDR3 protein: ASSLVTSRGETQY
D gene: NA
V gene: TRBV5-6
CDR3 length: 13

CDR3 protein: ASSQGHSNTGELF
D gene: NA
V gene: TRBV6-1
CDR3 length: 13

CDR3 protein: ASSPDGVAEQY
D gene: NA
V gene: TRBV2
CDR3 length: 11

CDR3 protein: ASSPGADVWGYT
D gene: NA
V gene: TRBV7-2
CDR3 length: 12

CDR3 protein: ASSYGSYQPQH
D gene: NA
V gene: TRBV6-2/TRBV6-3
CDR3 length: 11

CDR3 protein: ASSFSRDDGYT
D gene: NA
V gene: TRBV7-2
CDR3 length: 11

CDR3 protein: ASSPEFTEAF
D gene: NA
V gene: TRBV6-1
CDR3 length: 10

CDR3 protein: ASSLAGRAYNEQF
D gene: NA
V gene: TRBV7-2
CDR3 length: 13

CDR3 protein: ATSTRPASYEQY
D gene: NA
V gene: TRBV15
CDR3 length: 12

CDR3 protein: ASSLRVAVQETQY
D gene: NA
V gene: TRBV13
CDR3 length: 13

CDR3 protein: SARGQGETYNSPLH
D gene: TRBD1
V gene: TRBV20-1
CDR3 length: 14

CDR3 protein: ASRQGYENQPQH
D gene: NA
V gene: TRBV12-3/TRBV12-4
CDR3 length: 12

CDR3 protein: ASSEAGGTAITNEKLF
D gene: TRBD1
V gene: TRBV6-1
CDR3 length: 16

CDR3 protein: ASSMNRGRSNQPQH
D gene: NA
V gene: TRBV19
CDR3 length: 14

CDR3 protein: SAKSSTAGAYNEQF
D gene: NA
V gene: TRBV20-1
CDR3 length: 14

CDR3 protein: ASSLTLTGVRNQPQH
D gene: TRBD1
V gene: TRBV7-9
CDR3 length: 15

CDR3 protein: AYMGQGWNEQY
D gene: TRBD1
V gene: TRBV30
CDR3 length: 11

CDR3 protein: AWSQGSDGSEAF
D gene: NA
V gene: TRBV30
CDR3 length: 12

CDR3 protein: ASSPKPNYNSPLH
D gene: NA
V gene: TRBV12-3/TRBV12-4
CDR3 length: 13

CDR3 protein: SAGDGSNYGYT
D gene: NA
V gene: TRBV20-1
CDR3 length: 11

CDR3 protein: SANPGLAGVFDNEQF
D gene: TRBD2
V gene: TRBV20-1
CDR3 length: 15

CDR3 protein: ASSPDRAYGYT
D gene: NA
V gene: TRBV12-3/TRBV12-4
CDR3 length: 11

CDR3 protein: ASSSQGAEGEKLF
D gene: TRBD1
V gene: TRBV4-3
CDR3 length: 13

CDR3 protein: ASSHDGTQY
D gene: NA
V gene: TRBV2
CDR3 length: 9

CDR3 protein: ASRRGREESEAF
D gene: NA
V gene: TRBV2
CDR3 length: 12

CDR3 protein: ASSLSLGNNQPQH
D gene: NA
V gene: TRBV28
CDR3 length: 13

CDR3 protein: ASSLNRDNEKLF
D gene: NA
V gene: TRBV7-9
CDR3 length: 12

CDR3 protein: ASSQRQVGETQY
D gene: NA
V gene: TRBV7-9
CDR3 length: 12

CDR3 protein: AWRGAYEQY
D gene: NA
V gene: TRBV30
CDR3 length: 9

CDR3 protein: ASTPIRQGRGQPQH
D gene: TRBD1
V gene: TRBV19
CDR3 length: 14

CDR3 protein: ASSGDRRNSPLH
D gene: NA
V gene: TRBV25-1
CDR3 length: 12

CDR3 protein: SARGPGANEQY
D gene: NA
V gene: TRBV20-1
CDR3 length: 11

CDR3 protein: SARDSGNQPQH
D gene: NA
V gene: TRBV20-1
CDR3 length: 11

CDR3 protein: ASSPRTVSYGQY
D gene: NA
V gene: TRBV2
CDR3 length: 12